This is a list of T cell receptor beta chains from one sample in a study of T cells expressing NK-cell markers. TCRdb re-called the 5' RACE reads and gives one entry per CDR3 protein, without DNA. This sample's clone table lists about 550,000 distinct CDR3 sequences. Sequencing input: blood T cells: a sorted CD56 or NKG2C T cell subset, CD4+ or CD8+ T cells, or bulk PBMC T cells (not recorded which). These receptors came from a man younger than 35 in good health. Each CDR3 is given with its conserved first and last residue.

J | V | CDR3
TRBJ1-2 | TRBV27 | CASSFGPRLGYTF
TRBJ2-7 | TRBV7-2 | CASSPQTGRLEQYF
TRBJ2-3 | TRBV5-1 | CASSSTITDTQYF
TRBJ2-1 | TRBV12-3/TRBV12-4 | CASSTHRELEQFF
TRBJ2-1 | TRBV12-3/TRBV12-4 | CASSLLTGYNEQFF
TRBJ2-7 | TRBV10-2 | CASSPGLAGASYEQYF
TRBJ1-6 | TRBV14 | CASSLGQNNSPLHF
TRBJ2-7 | TRBV20-1 | CSANTPTSVTTYEQYF
TRBJ2-4 | TRBV6-2/TRBV6-3 | CASSSSVGPKNIQYF
TRBJ1-5 | TRBV25-1 | CASSPEGLSNQPQHF
TRBJ2-1 | TRBV5-1 | CASSLGGLFDNEQFF
TRBJ2-3 | TRBV12-3/TRBV12-4 | CASSTGPGTDTQYF
TRBJ2-5 | TRBV28 | CASSWEGWGTQYF
TRBJ2-2 | TRBV19 | CASSILSGAGELFF
TRBJ2-5 | TRBV11-2 | CASIGSYQETQYF
TRBJ1-1 | TRBV29-1 | CSVGNSLNTEAFF
TRBJ1-4 | TRBV20-1 | CSARGGRAGKLFF
TRBJ2-3 | TRBV9 | CASSVGGAFDTQYF
TRBJ1-1 | TRBV20-1 | CSARSWTENTEAFF
TRBJ2-1 | TRBV9 | CASSVGWGLDEQFF
TRBJ1-5 | TRBV12-3/TRBV12-4 | CASSTFTGTGRPQHF
TRBJ2-5 | TRBV20-1 | CSARVGGGGETQYF
TRBJ2-1 | TRBV12-3/TRBV12-4 | CASSLSTPRGSYNEQFF
TRBJ2-1 | TRBV20-1 | CSAFLAGRLVEQFF